The 21 T cell receptor beta chains presented below share a single source sample, sequenced in a study of CDR3 diversity in severe acne. Each CDR3 protein is one row after TCRdb ran MiXCR on the PCR reads. The data contain approximately 79,000 distinct CDR3 sequences, about 50% of them singletons. The specimen sequenced was blood. These receptors were collected from a male donor in good health, serving as a control.

The CDR3 protein is CASQQGVNEQYF. The DNA for the CDR3 is TGTGCCAGCCAACAGGGGGTCAATGAGCAGTATTTT. The chain employs TRBV12-3 or TRBV12-4 and TRBJ2-3, with 8 bases matching TRBD1. V lost 8 bases, J lost 11 bases, and 9 bases stayed unmatched. The CDR3 is made up of 12 amino acids.

CDR3 coding DNA: TGCAGTGCTAGAGATCCAGGAGGGGGCAGGGGGACCGGGGAGCAGTACTTC. Protein sequence: CSARDPGGGRGTGEQYF. The chain combines TRBV20-1 with TRBJ2-7; D possibly corresponds to TRBD1 (7 bases). The CDR3 totals 17 residues. The germline V and J ends were trimmed by 0 bases and 7 bases, with 25 bases remaining between them. Germline V lookup: CDR1 DFQATT, CDR2 SNEGSKA (reference sequence).

The chain combines TRBV7-9 with TRBJ1-5; D unclear. With 5 bases removed from V and 0 bases from J, the gap between germline ends came to 11 bases. This CDR3 has 15 residues. Looked up from germline, CDR1 is SEHNR and CDR2 is FQNEAQ (reference sequence). The CDR3 bases are TGTGCCAGCAGCCACCAAGACGGTAGCAATCAGCCCCAGCATTTT. Encoded protein: CASSHQDGSNQPQHF. Full variable domain (missing parts from reference TRBV7-9 and TRBJ1-5): DTGVSQNPRHKITKRGQNVTFRCDPISEHNRLYWYRQTLGQGPEFLTYFQNEAQLEKSRLLSDRFSAERPKGSFSTLEIQRTEQGDSAMYLCASSHQDGSNQPQHFGDGTRLSIL.

The chain uses TRBV7-8 and TRBJ2-7; 11 bases agree with TRBD1. The germline V gene encodes CDR1 SGHVS and CDR2 FQNEAQ. The CDR3 totals 16 residues. V lost 5 bases and J lost 7; bases outside the gene matches: 13. For the CDR3, the DNA is TGTGCCAGCAGCACAATCCGGGACAGGGGGGCGAGGGAGCAGTACTTC. Amino acid sequence: CASSTIRDRGAREQYF.

This clonotype was seen a handful of times. CDR3 DNA sequence: TGCAGTGCTGAAACCGGGACAGGGCCCATTGGCTACACCTTC. This codes for CSAETGTGPIGYTF. The rearrangement joins TRBV20-1 to TRBJ1-2; TRBD1 aligns across 9 bases. Germline values: CDR1 DFQATT, CDR2 SNEGSKA (reference sequence). The CDR3 length is 14 residues. With V trimmed by 5 bases and J by 7 bases, 11 bases remained unmatched.

The chain is built from TRBV25-1 and TRBJ1-2; weak D call: TRBD1 (5 bases). Between the trimmed V and J ends, which lost 3 bases and 7 bases, there was a span of 21 bases. CDR3 length: 16 residues. The germline V gene has CDR1 MGHDK and CDR2 SYGVNS. DNA of the CDR3: TGTGCCAGCAGTGAGGGGCTAACGGAAGCCTTCTCTGGCTACACCTTC. Translation: CASSEGLTEAFSGYTF.

In DNA, the CDR3 is TGTGCCAGCAGGCTAGCGGGGGGGACGCAGTATTTT. Amino acid sequence: CASRLAGGTQYF. V and J are TRBV7-7 and TRBJ2-3, with 12 nucleotides matching TRBD2. CDR3 length equals 12 residues. Germline CDR1 is SSHAT and CDR2 is FNYEAQ (reference sequence). Unmatched junction bases numbered 1, after V lost 6 bases and J lost 9 bases.

The J gene is TRBJ2-7, the V gene TRBV6-1; 8 nucleotides line up with TRBD2. Trimming removed 4 bases from V and 5 bases from J; junction bases left unmatched: 7. This CDR3 contains 14 residues. Germline V lookup: CDR1 MNHNS, CDR2 SASEGT. CDR3 sequence reads: CASSAAGAFDEQYF. Written as DNA, the CDR3 is TGTGCCAGCAGTGCAGCGGGAGCATTCGACGAGCAGTACTTC.

This chain uses TRBV7-2 with TRBJ1-5, with 10 bases fitting TRBD1. The CDR3 has 16 residues. V dropped 1 base and J dropped 6; count of bases not matched to a gene: 6. From germline, CDR1 is SGHTA and CDR2 FQGNSA. The DNA of the CDR3 is TGTGCCAGCAGCTTAGGGACAGGGGGGGAGGTTCAGCCCCAGCATTTT. As protein: CASSLGTGGEVQPQHF.

This clonotype was counted a few times. The V call is TRBV30, the J call TRBJ2-5; no reliable D call. The CDR3 spans 14 residues. CDR1 and CDR2 from the germline V gene are GTSNPN and SVGIG (reference sequence). The V gene lost 0 bases and the J gene lost 2 bases, with 10 bases spanning the gap. The CDR3: CAWSVPPQQETQYF. The CDR3 DNA follows: TGTGCCTGGAGTGTACCCCCGCAGCAAGAGACCCAGTACTTC. Full variable domain (outside the CDR3, taken from reference TRBV30 and TRBJ2-5): SQTIHQWPATLVQPVGSPLSLECTVEGTSNPNLYWYRQAAGRGLQLLFYSVGIGQISSEVPQNLSASRPQDRQFILSSKKLLLSDSGFYLCAWSVPPQQETQYFGPGTRLLVL.

This clonotype was counted ten times or more. This rearrangement joins TRBV20-1 to TRBJ2-7; D call uncertain. CDR1 and CDR2 (germline): DFQATT, SNEGSKA (reference sequence). Trimming took 7 bases from V and 0 from J, leaving 10 bases between them. This CDR3 has 12 amino acids. The chain's CDR3 is CSVPGYSYEQYF. The CDR3 coding sequence is TGCAGTGTCCCAGGTTACTCCTACGAGCAGTACTTC.

As regards this clonotype: A read error may explain this, as a much larger clone is one base away. The gene calls are TRBV11-2 and TRBJ2-2, with D possibly matching TRBD2 (5 bases). CDR3 length: 15 amino acids. The V gene's germline CDR1 is SGHAT and CDR2 FQNNGV. The CDR3 sequence is CTSSLGSGRTGELFF. The CDR3 region has the DNA TGTACCAGCAGCTTAGGGTCGGGAAGGACCGGGGAGCTGTTTTTT.

The V call is TRBV6-5, the J call TRBJ2-5, with 9 bases lining up with TRBD1. J lost 3 bases, V lost 2 bases, and 7 bases had no gene match. The CDR3 consists of 16 residues. In germline, CDR1 is MNHEY, CDR2 SVGAGI. CDR3 residues: CASSYLSGQGEETQYF. The DNA for the CDR3 is TGTGCCAGCAGTTACCTATCGGGACAGGGAGAAGAGACCCAGTACTTC.

V is TRBV7-3 and J is TRBJ1-3, with 8 bases that match TRBD1. V was clipped by 7 bases and J by 8 bases; unmatched bases: 13. CDR3 length equals 15 residues. The germline CDR1 and CDR2 sequences are SGHTA and FQGTGA. The CDR3 region has the DNA TGTGCCAGCAACCTTACGACAGGGGATGGCTACACCATATATTTT. Its protein product is CASNLTTGDGYTIYF.

This clonotype was recorded a few times. V and J are TRBV7-9 and TRBJ2-5, with TRBD2 identical over 12 bases. This CDR3 region has 15 residues. Losses at the gene ends were 3 bases for V and 5 bases for J; bases not matched to a gene: 4. Germline V gene sequence: CDR1 SEHNR, CDR2 FQNEAQ (reference sequence). The CDR3 DNA reads TGTGCCAGCAGCTTGACTAGCGGGAGTTGGGAGACCCAGTACTTC. It codes for CASSLTSGSWETQYF.

A remark on this clonotype: One end of the junction fails to match germline, which may point to a read error. The chain uses TRBV5-1 and TRBJ2-5, with D unclear. This CDR3 region has 13 residues. The germline V gene has CDR1 SGHRS and CDR2 YFSETQ. CDR3 sequence: CASSLESSETQCF. In nucleotides, the CDR3 is TGCGCCAGCAGCTTGGAGAGTAGTGAGACCCAGTGCTTC.

The table lists this clonotype with a count of one. At one end the junction does not follow the germline gene, possibly because of a read error. This chain links TRBV19 with TRBJ1-6; D uncertain. Germline CDR1 reads LNHDA; CDR2 reads SQIVND (reference sequence). The CDR3 is made up of 15 amino acids. The CDR3 loop is CASSIASSNRSPLYF. As DNA, the CDR3 is TGTGCCAGTAGTATAGCCAGCTCTAATCGCTCACCCCTCTACTTT.

The rearrangement uses TRBV7-3 and TRBJ2-7, with 11 nucleotides matching TRBD1. V gave up 4 bases and J gave up 5 bases; unmatched junction bases: 7. Germline CDR1 SGHTA, CDR2 FQGTGA. The CDR3 has 15 residues. CDR3 coding DNA: TGTGCCAGCAGCTCCGGCGGGACAGGGGGAGACGAGCAGTACTTC. It encodes CASSSGGTGGDEQYF.

This chain links TRBV2 with TRBJ2-2; D remains unclear. Germline-derived CDR1 and CDR2 are SNHLY and FYNNEI. This CDR3 is built from 13 residues. With 6 bases removed from V and 0 bases from J, the gap between germline ends came to 5 bases. The CDR3: CASRRTNTGELFF. The CDR3 DNA reads as TGTGCCAGCAGACGAACGAACACCGGGGAGCTGTTTTTT.

The chain carries TRBV2 and TRBJ2-4, with 9 bases that match TRBD1. V was clipped by 6 bases and J by 5 bases; unmatched bases: 2. In germline, CDR1 is SNHLY, CDR2 FYNNEI. CDR3 length equals 13 residues. The DNA for the CDR3 is TGTGCCAGCAGACGGACAGGGGAAAACATTCAGTACTTC. It specifies CASRRTGENIQYF.

The table lists this clonotype with many counts. The chain carries TRBV10-3 and TRBJ1-4; D uncertain. The V end lost 10 bases, the J end lost 6 bases, and 24 bases lay between the germline ends. CDR3 size: 16 residues. Germline V gene lookup returns CDR1 ENHRY and CDR2 SYGVKD. CDR3 amino acids: CATSPQAPARDEKLFF. The CDR3, as DNA: TGTGCCACCTCGCCCCAGGCCCCGGCCAGAGATGAAAAACTGTTTTTT.